What follows are 27 T cell receptor beta chains derived from one specimen sequenced in a study of cytomegalovirus exposure and HLA in healthy donors. The data were produced by immunoSEQ multiplex PCR, yet TCRdb's version contains in-frame clones alone and is incomplete. The data hold about 190,000 clones, with more than 75% observed a single time. Sequencing was done on a sample of PBMCs. The receptors come from a woman under 30 in good health and CMV-seronegative.

This rearrangement joins TRBV6-5 to TRBJ2-7; weak D call: TRBD1 (5 bases). CDR1 MNHEY and CDR2 SVGAGI come from the germline V gene. The CDR3 is made up of 14 amino acids. V gave up 6 bases and J gave up 3 bases, with 15 bases separating them. The CDR3 DNA sequence: TGTGCCAGCAGCGCCCAGGGCTTTTTCTACGAGCAGTACTTC. Protein product: CASSAQGFFYEQYF.

The chain recombines TRBV11-2 with TRBJ1-1, with a tentative D call TRBD1 (6 bases). Germline values: CDR1 SGHAT, CDR2 FQNNGV. The CDR3 length is 17 residues. The germline V and J ends were trimmed by 3 bases and 2 bases, with 19 bases remaining between them. The CDR3 spells CASSFWTVDKGNTEAFF. The DNA of the CDR3 is TGTGCCAGCAGCTTTTGGACAGTCGATAAGGGTAACACTGAAGCTTTCTTT.

The CDR3 loop is CASRVPGQNSGNTIYF. The CDR3 nucleotides read TGTGCCAGCAGGGTCCCAGGGCAGAACTCTGGAAACACCATATATTTT. The V call is TRBV28, the J call TRBJ1-3; a possible D gene is TRBD1 (5 bases). Germline V gene sequence: CDR1 MDHEN, CDR2 SYDVKM. The CDR3 contains 16 residues. V lost 6 bases and J 0 bases, leaving 15 bases between the germline ends. The full variable domain, in which reference TRBV28 and TRBJ1-3 provide the parts outside the CDR3, is DVKVTQSSRYLVKRTGEKVFLECVQDMDHENMFWYRQDPGLGLRLIYFSYDVKMKEKGDIPEGYSVSREKKERFSLILESASTNQTSMYLCASRVPGQNSGNTIYFGEGSWLTVV.

V gene TRBV5-1 combines with J gene TRBJ1-5; 9 nucleotides agree with TRBD1. The V and J ends lost 3 bases and 5 bases, in that order; junction bases with no gene match: 0. This CDR3 contains 13 residues. Germline assignment: CDR1 SGHRS and CDR2 YFSETQ. For the CDR3, the DNA is TGCGCCAGCAGCTGGGACAGGGATCAGCCCCAGCATTTT. It is translated as CASSWDRDQPQHF.

This sequence joins TRBV6-1 and TRBJ2-5; 9 bases line up with TRBD1. Per the germline V gene, CDR1 is MNHNS and CDR2 is SASEGT. The CDR3 has 14 amino acids. V lost 6 bases to trimming and J lost 5 bases; unmatched junction nucleotides: 7. This chain's CDR3 is CASSWGQGVETQYF. The CDR3 DNA is TGTGCCAGCAGCTGGGGACAGGGCGTGGAGACCCAGTACTTC.

This sequence joins TRBV6-4 and TRBJ2-2; a possible D gene is TRBD1 (6 bases). CDR1 is MRHNA and CDR2 is SNTAGT in the germline V gene. V was clipped by 5 bases and J by 4 bases, with 8 bases between them. The CDR3 consists of 13 residues. This CDR3 is CASSQQGTGELFF. The CDR3 nucleotides are TGTGCCAGCAGTCAACAGGGCACCGGGGAGCTGTTTTTT.

V is TRBV6-1 and J is TRBJ1-1, with D uncertain. This CDR3 region has 13 residues. Germline-derived CDR1 and CDR2 are MNHNS and SASEGT. V lost 1 base to trimming and J lost 8 bases, with 11 bases between them. The CDR3 protein is CASSEELPLEAFF. The CDR3 DNA follows: TGTGCCAGCAGTGAAGAGCTACCCCTGGAAGCTTTCTTT.

The chain links TRBV19 to TRBJ1-1; a weak D match, TRBD1 (6 bases). V was pared by 6 bases and J by 5 bases, with 16 bases between. CDR3 length equals 14 residues. Germline V lookup: CDR1 LNHDA, CDR2 SQIVND (reference sequence). Here the CDR3 DNA reads TGTGCCAGTAGACCCACGGGGGGCGCTACTGAAGCTTTCTTT. Translation gives CASRPTGGATEAFF.

The chain has TRBV19 and TRBJ2-1; perhaps TRBD2 as D (6 bases). The CDR3 length is 13 residues. Trimming took 7 bases from V and 5 from J, leaving 12 bases between them. The germline CDR1 and CDR2 sequences are LNHDA and SQIVND (reference sequence). The CDR3 spells CASISRGNNEQFF. The CDR3 DNA reads as TGTGCCAGTATCTCTCGGGGGAACAATGAGCAGTTCTTC.

This sequence joins TRBV30 and TRBJ2-1, with D tentatively TRBD2 (5 bases). Deletions cut 3 bases from V and 5 bases from J, with 11 bases between. CDR3 length equals 13 residues. Germline CDR1 reads GTSNPN; CDR2 reads SVGIG (reference sequence). CDR3 bases: TGTGCCTGGAGGCGGACGAGGGACAATGAGCAGTTCTTC. Translation: CAWRRTRDNEQFF.

The CDR3 region has the DNA TGTGCCAGCAGCTTAGTGGGACAGGGCACCGGGGAGCTGTTTTTT. Translation: CASSLVGQGTGELFF. The chain joins TRBV7-3 to TRBJ2-2; 9 bases are a match to TRBD1. The trim removed 2 bases at V and 4 bases at J, leaving 2 bases unmatched. The CDR3 runs to 15 residues. Germline loops: CDR1 SGHTA, CDR2 FQGTGA. Together with reference TRBV7-3 and TRBJ2-2, the CDR3 gives the full variable domain: GAGVSQTPSNKVTEKGKYVELRCDPISGHTALYWYRQSLGQGPEFLIYFQGTGAADDSGLPNDRFFAVRPEGSVSTLKIQRTERGDSAVYLCASSLVGQGTGELFFGEGSRLTVL.

The V call is TRBV7-2, the J call TRBJ2-7, with TRBD2 matching over 9 bases. CDR3 length equals 15 residues. The trim removed 5 bases at V and 2 bases at J, leaving 7 bases unmatched. CDR1 SGHTA and CDR2 FQGNSA come from the germline V gene. CDR3 amino acids: CASSPSGGGAYEQYF. The CDR3, as DNA: TGTGCCAGCAGCCCCTCCGGCGGGGGGGCCTACGAGCAGTACTTC.

The gene calls are TRBV5-1 and TRBJ1-1, with D possibly matching TRBD1 (6 bases). Germline values: CDR1 SGHRS, CDR2 YFSETQ. CDR3 length: 16 amino acids. Trimming removed 1 base at V and 4 bases at J, with 17 bases between. The CDR3 sequence: CASSLNPAGVGTEAFF. The CDR3 DNA is TGCGCCAGCAGCTTGAACCCCGCAGGGGTGGGCACTGAAGCTTTCTTT.

This clone appeared a few times. V gene TRBV18 combines with J gene TRBJ2-7; D call uncertain. Trimming left V 3 bases short and J 3 bases short, with 18 bases between. Germline values: CDR1 KGHSH, CDR2 LQKENI. This CDR3 spans 16 amino acids. The DNA of the CDR3 is TGTGCCAGCTCACCGTTTAGTCCAGGAAAGATCTACGAGCAGTACTTC. This encodes CASSPFSPGKIYEQYF. Combining the CDR3 with reference TRBV18 and TRBJ2-7 gives the whole variable domain NAGVMQNPRHLVRRRGQEARLRCSPMKGHSHVYWYRQLPEEGLKFMVYLQKENIIDESGMPKERFSAEFPKEGPSILRIQQVVRGDSAAYFCASSPFSPGKIYEQYFGPGTRLTVT.

The chain uses TRBV7-9 and TRBJ2-3, with D unresolved. Deletions cut 5 bases from V and 1 base from J, with 10 bases between. CDR3 length equals 14 residues. Germline V gives CDR1 SEHNR, CDR2 FQNEAQ (reference sequence). The CDR3 here is CASSPPLGTDTQYF. The DNA of the CDR3 is TGTGCCAGCAGCCCGCCCCTAGGCACAGATACGCAGTATTTT.

The rearrangement links TRBV9 to TRBJ2-5; D might be TRBD2 (6 bases). Between the trimmed V and J ends, which lost 4 bases and 1 base, there was a span of 14 bases. The CDR3 covers 15 residues. CDR1 and CDR2 from the germline V gene are SGDLS and YYNGEE. The DNA for the CDR3 is TGTGCCAGCAGCCTTTCTAGCGTACCCCAAGAGACCCAGTACTTC. Encoded protein: CASSLSSVPQETQYF.

This chain joins TRBV14 and TRBJ1-2; D is undetermined. Germline values: CDR1 SGHDN, CDR2 FVKESK. This CDR3 has 13 amino acids. V lost 4 bases and J lost 4, with 10 bases in between. CDR3 sequence: CASSPGVGYGYTF. CDR3 coding DNA: TGTGCCAGCAGCCCCGGGGTCGGCTATGGCTACACCTTC.

The V call is TRBV4-1, the J call TRBJ2-2; D is unclear. Germline V gene data show CDR1 as MGHRA and CDR2 as YSYEKL. V dropped 0 bases and J dropped 7 bases, with 12 bases sitting between them. CDR3 length: 15 residues. This CDR3 is CASSQETILGGELFF. The CDR3 DNA follows: TGCGCCAGCAGCCAAGAAACCATCCTAGGCGGGGAGCTGTTTTTT.

The chain links TRBV7-2 to TRBJ2-1, with D possibly being TRBD2 (5 bases). Germline lookup yields CDR1 SGHTA and CDR2 FQGNSA. This CDR3 has 14 residues. V lost 0 bases and J 5 bases, leaving 8 bases between the germline ends. Here the CDR3 reads CASSLAMGDNEQFF. In DNA form, the CDR3 reads TGTGCCAGCAGCTTAGCGATGGGAGACAATGAGCAGTTCTTC.

This chain joins TRBV19 and TRBJ1-2; D unresolved. The length of the CDR3 is 13 residues. V was cut by 3 bases and J by 4 bases, with 9 bases left in between. CDR1 and CDR2 from the germline V gene are LNHDA and SQIVND (reference sequence). CDR3 sequence (DNA): TGTGCCAGTAGTATCAACATCCTCTATGGCTACACCTTC. Amino acid sequence: CASSINILYGYTF.

The rearrangement links TRBV4-1 to TRBJ2-1, with 11 bases matching TRBD2. V lost 7 bases and J lost 5; bases outside the gene matches: 10. The CDR3 has 16 residues. CDR1 MGHRA and CDR2 YSYEKL come from the germline V gene. The CDR3 sequence is CASTEKLAGDHNEQFF. The CDR3, as DNA: TGCGCCAGCACGGAAAAACTAGCGGGAGACCACAATGAGCAGTTCTTC.

The chain combines TRBV10-2 with TRBJ2-1; 7 bases fit TRBD2. CDR3 length: 13 residues. Per germline, CDR1 WSHSY and CDR2 SAAADI. J was trimmed by 6 bases and V by 8 bases; bases with no gene match: 7. The CDR3 sequence is CASVPGGGNEQFF. CDR3 bases: TGCGCCAGCGTCCCTGGCGGGGGCAATGAGCAGTTCTTC.

This chain links TRBV12-5 with TRBJ1-2; D unresolved. CDR3 length: 15 amino acids. V was pared by 4 bases and J by 0 bases, with 12 bases between. Germline V gene sequence: CDR1 LGHNT, CDR2 FRNRAP. The CDR3 is CASGSPFLANYGYTF. CDR3 DNA sequence: TGTGCTAGTGGTTCCCCATTTTTAGCTAACTATGGCTACACCTTC.

The genes are TRBV27 and TRBJ2-3, with a tentative D call TRBD1 (6 bases). The CDR3 is 12 residues long. Germline lookup yields CDR1 MNHEY and CDR2 SMNVEV (reference sequence). V shed 6 bases and J shed 3 bases, with 7 bases lying between them. The CDR3 region is CASRGHTDTQYF. As DNA, the CDR3 is TGTGCCAGCAGGGGACATACAGATACGCAGTATTTT.

The chain recombines TRBV27 with TRBJ1-1; weak D call: TRBD1 (6 bases). CDR1 is MNHEY, CDR2 SMNVEV, per germline (reference sequence). V was shortened by 8 bases and J by 4 bases, with 8 bases between the two germline ends. This CDR3 spans 11 amino acids. The CDR3: CASEQGTEAFF. The CDR3, as DNA: TGTGCCAGCGAACAGGGCACTGAAGCTTTCTTT.

The rearrangement links TRBV12-5 to TRBJ1-5, with D perhaps matching TRBD1 (5 bases). The CDR3 is made up of 16 amino acids. From germline, CDR1 is LGHNT and CDR2 FRNRAP. V dropped 5 bases and J dropped 2 bases, with 16 bases sitting between them. The chain's CDR3 is CASGQPGGGGNQPQHF. CDR3 bases: TGTGCTAGTGGTCAACCTGGGGGAGGGGGCAATCAGCCCCAGCATTTT.

V usage is TRBV12-5 and J usage is TRBJ1-5; tentative D call: TRBD1 (5 bases). Germline V gene lookup returns CDR1 LGHNT and CDR2 FRNRAP. The CDR3 length is 15 residues. V was cut by 5 bases and J by 8 bases, with 19 bases left in between. In DNA form, the CDR3 reads TGTGCTAGTGGTGCCCCCTCAGGGAAAAAGGAGCCCCAGCATTTT. Protein sequence: CASGAPSGKKEPQHF.